A single sample gave rise to the 7 T cell receptor beta chains below, sequenced in a study of glioma-infiltrating T cells after dendritic cell vaccination. Data came from immunoSEQ multiplex PCR; TCRdb stores just in-frame clones and leaves some out. Of roughly 60,000 clones listed, 70% to 85% are singletons. Sample time point: after dendritic cell vaccination, including at tumor progression/relapse. The sample in question was blood, obtained after dendritic cell vaccination. The source of these receptors is a human donor with glioblastoma.

The rearrangement links TRBV4-2 to TRBJ1-5, with D unresolved. This CDR3 is built from 17 residues. Deletions cut 0 bases from V and 3 bases from J, with 15 bases between. Germline loops: CDR1 LGHNA, CDR2 YNFKEQ. The DNA of the CDR3 is TGTGCCAGCAGCCAAGATACGCAGCGAGAATACAATCAGCCCCAGCATTTT. This gives the protein CASSQDTQREYNQPQHF.

CDR3 nucleotide sequence: TGTGCCAGCAGCCTGGGACAGAATAATGGCTACACCTTC. Protein sequence: CASSLGQNNGYTF. This sequence joins TRBV7-8 and TRBJ1-2, with TRBD1 identical over 7 bases. V gave up 5 bases and J gave up 6 bases; unmatched junction bases: 6. The length of the CDR3 is 13 residues. The V gene's germline CDR1 is SGHVS and CDR2 FQNEAQ. Using reference TRBV7-8 and TRBJ1-2 for the parts outside the CDR3, the full variable domain is GAGVSQSPRYKVAKRGQDVALRCDPISGHVSLFWYQQALGQGPEFLTYFQNEAQLDKSGLPSDRFFAERPEGSVSTLKIQRTQQEDSAVYLCASSLGQNNGYTFGSGTRLTVV.

The chain employs TRBV6-1 and TRBJ2-3, with D possibly matching TRBD2 (7 bases). Trimming took off 7 bases at V and 0 bases at J, with 14 bases between the two ends. The CDR3 runs to 15 residues. In germline, CDR1 is MNHNS, CDR2 SASEGT. DNA for the CDR3: TGTGCCAGCAACCGACGGGGGGCAAGCACAGATACGCAGTATTTT. Amino acid sequence: CASNRRGASTDTQYF.

This clone was picked up a small number of times. The chain combines TRBV5-4 with TRBJ2-2; D uncertain. Germline V gives CDR1 SGHNT, CDR2 YYREEE (reference sequence). V was pared by 0 bases and J by 1 base, with 4 bases between. CDR3 length: 14 amino acids. CDR3: CASSLEQNTGELFF. As DNA, the CDR3 is TGTGCCAGCAGCTTGGAGCAGAACACCGGGGAGCTGTTTTTT.

The chain has TRBV6-5 and TRBJ1-6, with TRBD1 as a possible D gene (5 bases). This CDR3 contains 16 residues. Between the trimmed V and J ends, which lost 4 bases and 4 bases, there was a span of 14 bases. Germline values: CDR1 MNHEY, CDR2 SVGAGI. The CDR3: CASSSGLDTYNSPLHF. As DNA, the CDR3 is TGTGCCAGCAGTTCGGGACTTGACACATATAATTCACCCCTCCACTTT.

DNA of the CDR3: TGTGCCAGCAGCCCCGCGGACAGGGAAGGCGGGGAGCTGTTTTTT. Protein: CASSPADREGGELFF. The rearrangement joins TRBV11-3 to TRBJ2-2; the match to TRBD1 covers 8 bases. V gave up 5 bases and J gave up 7 bases; unmatched junction bases: 9. The CDR3 loop spans 15 amino acids. Germline V gene lookup returns CDR1 SGHNT and CDR2 YENEEA. Filled out from reference TRBV11-3 and TRBJ2-2, the complete variable domain reads EAGVVQSPRYKIIEKKQPVAFWCNPISGHNTLYWYLQNLGQGPELLIRYENEEAVDDSQLPKDRFSAERLKGVDSTLKIQPAELGDSAVYLCASSPADREGGELFFGEGSRLTVL.

The chain couples TRBV28 to TRBJ2-7; 7 nucleotides agree with TRBD1. The CDR3 consists of 15 residues. Germline V gene lookup returns CDR1 MDHEN and CDR2 SYDVKM. The J segment lost 4 bases and the V segment lost 3 bases, leaving 9 bases of the junction unmatched. The CDR3 nucleotides are TGTGCCAGCAGTTTCCGTTCGACAGGGCGATACGAGCAGTACTTC. The encoded protein is CASSFRSTGRYEQYF.